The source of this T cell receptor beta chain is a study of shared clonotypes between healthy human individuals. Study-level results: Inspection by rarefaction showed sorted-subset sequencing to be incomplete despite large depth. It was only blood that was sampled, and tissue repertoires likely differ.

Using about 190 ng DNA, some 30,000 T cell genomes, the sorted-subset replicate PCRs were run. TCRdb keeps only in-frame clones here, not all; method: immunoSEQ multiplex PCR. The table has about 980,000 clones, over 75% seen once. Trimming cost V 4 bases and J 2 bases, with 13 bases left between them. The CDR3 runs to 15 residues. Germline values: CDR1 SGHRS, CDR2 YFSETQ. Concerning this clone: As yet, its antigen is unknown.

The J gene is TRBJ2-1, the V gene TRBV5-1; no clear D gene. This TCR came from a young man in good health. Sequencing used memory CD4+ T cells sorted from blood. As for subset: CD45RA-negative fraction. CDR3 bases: TGCGCCAGCAGCGTGAACGCCGGTACCTACAATGAGCAGTTCTTC. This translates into CASSVNAGTYNEQFF. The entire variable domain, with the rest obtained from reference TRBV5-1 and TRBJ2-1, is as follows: KAGVTQTPRYLIKTRGQQVTLSCSPISGHRSVSWYQQTPGQGLQFLFEYFSETQRNKGNFPGRFSGRQFSNSRSEMNVSTLELGDSALYLCASSVNAGTYNEQFFGPGTRLTVL.